Below are 10 T cell receptor beta chains sequenced from a single sample in a study of blood T cells in healthy people across ages. Then a second PCR, running roughly 7 to 12 cycles, was carried out with a sample-barcoded 5' primer and a J-beta primer mix. TCRdb independently ran MiXCR on the 5' RACE reads; one entry per CDR3 protein. The sample lists fewer than 650,000 distinct CDR3 sequences, around a quarter occurring once. This same sample was also taken into another study, of T cells of mothers and their children.

The specimen was blood. Every receptor here comes from a boy younger than 10 in good health.

This clonotype was seen a few times. The V call is TRBV12-3 or TRBV12-4, the J call TRBJ2-7; tentatively, D is TRBD2 (6 bases). The J call may be incorrect, as the DNA end agrees better with TRBJ2-1. This CDR3 spans 16 amino acids. CDR3 region: CASSLTLGLILQGQFF. The DNA of the CDR3 is TGTGCCAGCAGTTTAACGTTGGGACTCATCCTACAAGGGCAGTTCTTC.

This chain connects TRBV9 to TRBJ2-1, with 8 bases aligning to TRBD2. The ends lost 0 bases at V and 4 bases at J; junction bases unmatched: 6. Germline CDR1 and CDR2: SGDLS and YYNGEE. This CDR3 has 16 residues. The CDR3 is CASSVVPGGPYNEQFF. For the CDR3, the DNA is TGTGCCAGCAGCGTAGTTCCGGGAGGGCCGTACAATGAGCAGTTCTTC.

This clonotype was seen a few times. The rearrangement uses TRBV27 and TRBJ2-1, with D perhaps assigned TRBD1 or TRBD2 (5 bases each). The CDR3 contains 16 residues. Germline V gives CDR1 MNHEY, CDR2 SMNVEV (reference sequence). The V end was cut by 5 bases, the J end by 11 bases, with 25 bases between. CDR3 sequence (DNA): TGTGCCAGCAGTAATACGGGGACGGTGGGGCCAAAAAAGCAGTTCTTC. Its protein product is CASSNTGTVGPKKQFF.

This clonotype was seen only once. The chain joins TRBV20-1 to TRBJ2-7; 8 positions match TRBD2. Per germline, CDR1 DFQATT and CDR2 SNEGSKA (reference sequence). Trimming took 6 bases from V and 6 from J; bases not matched to a gene: 13. The CDR3 has 14 residues. This chain's CDR3 is CSAATGLAGIEQYF. The CDR3 coding sequence is TGCAGTGCAGCGACCGGACTAGCTGGAATCGAGCAGTACTTC.

Points on this clonotype: One end of the junction varies from germline; a read error may be responsible. The chain joins TRBV7-9 to TRBJ2-1; D remains ambiguous. The assigned J gene may be wrong: the sequence end matches TRBJ2-5 better. Germline CDR1 SEHNR, CDR2 FQNEAQ (reference sequence). There are 13 residues in the CDR3. Here the CDR3 reads CVSSLDGRETQYF. The CDR3 DNA is TGTGTCAGCAGCTTAGATGGCCGAGAGACCCAGTACTTC.

The chain is built from TRBV12-3 or TRBV12-4 and TRBJ2-3, with 14 bases identical to TRBD2. The CDR3 has 17 amino acids. V trimming: 5 bases; J trimming: 0 bases; junction bases outside the gene matches: 4. The CDR3 region is CASSPGTSGGSTDTQYF. The CDR3 DNA reads TGTGCCAGCAGTCCGGGGACTAGCGGGGGTAGCACAGATACGCAGTATTTT.

This clonotype was counted a few times. The V gene is TRBV5-4, the J gene TRBJ1-6, with D perhaps matching TRBD1 (5 bases). V lost 4 bases to trimming and J lost 11 bases, with 10 bases between them. CDR1 is SGHNT and CDR2 is YYREEE in the germline V gene (reference sequence). The CDR3 spans 12 residues. CDR3 sequence (DNA): TGTGCCAGCAGCCCCCCGGGGGCACCCCTCCACTTT. It codes for CASSPPGAPLHF.

The V and J genes are TRBV6-2 or TRBV6-3 and TRBJ1-3; no clear D gene. The CDR3 sequence is 14 residues long. Per the germline V gene, CDR1 is MNHEY and CDR2 is SVGEGT. V dropped 5 bases and J dropped 2 bases, with 10 bases sitting between them. CDR3 sequence (DNA): TGTGCCAGCAGTGCGACTGAACCTGGAAACACCATATATTTT. Its translation: CASSATEPGNTIYF.

The CDR3 here is CASSVGDIGDTQYF. CDR3 in DNA: TGTGCCAGCAGCGTAGGTGATATCGGAGATACGCAGTATTTT. This chain joins TRBV7-9 and TRBJ2-3; D not resolved. The CDR3 has 14 amino acids. Trimming shortened V by 5 bases and J by 5 bases, and 14 bases separated the two germline ends. CDR1 is SEHNR and CDR2 is FQNEAQ in the germline V gene (reference sequence).

This clonotype has just a few counts. This chain joins TRBV15 and TRBJ2-7; no reliable D call. The length of the CDR3 is 15 residues. CDR1 is LNHNV and CDR2 is YYDKDF in the germline V gene (reference sequence). V was cut by 3 bases and J by 2 bases, with 14 bases left in between. The CDR3 reads CATSREKLTAYEQYF. For the CDR3, the DNA is TGTGCCACCAGCAGGGAGAAGTTAACAGCCTACGAGCAGTACTTC.